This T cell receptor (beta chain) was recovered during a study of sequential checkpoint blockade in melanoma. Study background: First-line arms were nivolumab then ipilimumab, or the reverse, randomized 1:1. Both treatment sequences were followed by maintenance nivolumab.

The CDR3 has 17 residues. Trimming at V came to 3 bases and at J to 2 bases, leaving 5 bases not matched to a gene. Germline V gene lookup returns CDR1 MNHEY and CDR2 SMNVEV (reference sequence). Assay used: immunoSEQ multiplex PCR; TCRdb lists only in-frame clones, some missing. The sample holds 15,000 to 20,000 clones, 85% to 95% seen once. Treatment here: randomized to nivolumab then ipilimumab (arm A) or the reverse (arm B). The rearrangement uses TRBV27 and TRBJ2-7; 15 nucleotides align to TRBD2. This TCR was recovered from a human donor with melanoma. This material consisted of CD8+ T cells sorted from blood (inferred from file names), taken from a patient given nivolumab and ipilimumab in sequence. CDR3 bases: TGTGCCAGCAGTTTGGGACTAGCGGGAGGAATCACCTACGAGCAGTACTTC. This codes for CASSLGLAGGITYEQYF.